Shown below are 23 T cell receptor beta chains from a single sample sequenced in a study of blood T cell repertoires in COVID-19. Sequenced by immunoSEQ multiplex PCR; TCRdb stores in-frame clones only, minus some. Of around 250,000 clones detected, 85% to 90% appear once; the ten largest clones hold about 0.95%. The sequenced sample was PBMCs or T cells enriched from blood (not recorded which). The receptors here all came from a man in his fifties who had been exposed to COVID-19.

This chain connects TRBV27 to TRBJ2-7, with D maybe TRBD1 (6 bases). The CDR3 runs to 14 residues. Trimming pared 5 bases from V and 3 bases from J, leaving 14 bases between. Germline CDR1 is MNHEY and CDR2 is SMNVEV (reference sequence). The CDR3: CASSHNRDNYEQYF. CDR3 DNA: TGTGCCAGCAGTCACAACCGGGACAACTACGAGCAGTACTTC.

The chain links TRBV5-4 to TRBJ2-5; 8 positions match TRBD2. Germline V gene sequence: CDR1 SGHNT, CDR2 YYREEE (reference sequence). The CDR3 runs to 15 residues. V shed 4 bases, J shed 5 bases, and the junction held 10 bases outside the gene matches. The CDR3 spells CASSKSGGLMETQYF. The CDR3 region has the DNA TGTGCCAGCAGCAAGAGCGGGGGTTTAATGGAGACCCAGTACTTC.

The V gene is TRBV5-1, the J gene TRBJ1-2; D is unresolved. The CDR3 has 22 amino acids. Germline assignment: CDR1 SGHRS and CDR2 YFSETQ. V gave up 0 bases and J gave up 2 bases, with 32 bases separating them. CDR3 DNA sequence: TGCGCCAGCAGCTTGGCCGGTGGCATTGGATTGTCACAGTCCGATCGGAACTATGGCTACACCTTC. Translated: CASSLAGGIGLSQSDRNYGYTF.

V gene TRBV2 combines with J gene TRBJ1-1; 7 nucleotides align to TRBD1. The CDR3 extends over 13 amino acids. Trimming cost V 8 bases and J 1 base; bases outside gene matches: 4. CDR1 is SNHLY, CDR2 FYNNEI, per germline. The CDR3 DNA reads TGTGCCAGCCGTTGGACAGGGAACACTGAAGCTTTCTTT. Its translation is CASRWTGNTEAFF.

The V call is TRBV3-1 (or the pseudogene TRBV3-2), the J call TRBJ1-6, with 8 nucleotides matching TRBD1. J was trimmed by 10 bases and V by 6 bases; bases with no gene match: 14. Germline-derived CDR1 and CDR2 are LGHDT and YNNKEL (reference sequence). The CDR3 runs to 16 residues. For the CDR3, the DNA is TGTGCCAGCAGTCACTCCGGACAGGGTGGACACTCACCCCTCCACTTT. Residues: CASSHSGQGGHSPLHF.

This chain connects TRBV12-3 or TRBV12-4 to TRBJ2-3; TRBD2 is a possible D gene (6 bases). Trimming removed 4 bases from V and 3 bases from J, with 8 bases in between. The CDR3 consists of 13 residues. The CDR3 is CASSSSGTDTQYF. CDR3 nucleotides: TGTGCCAGCAGTTCCAGCGGGACAGATACGCAGTATTTT.

The rearrangement links TRBV4-1 to TRBJ2-5; TRBD1 might be the D (5 bases). The germline V gene encodes CDR1 MGHRA and CDR2 YSYEKL. The CDR3 sequence is 18 residues long. V was pared by 0 bases and J by 0 bases, with 17 bases between. CDR3 sequence (DNA): TGCGCCAGCAGCCAAGATTTGGCAGGGAATCCGTACCAAGAGACCCAGTACTTC. It translates to CASSQDLAGNPYQETQYF.

The chain is built from TRBV27 and TRBJ1-1, with a tentative D call TRBD1 (6 bases). This CDR3 region has 13 residues. V was trimmed by 6 bases and J by 1 base, leaving 9 bases between them. Germline V gene data show CDR1 as MNHEY and CDR2 as SMNVEV (reference sequence). This CDR3 reads CASSTDRNTEAFF. For the CDR3, the DNA is TGTGCCAGCAGCACGGACAGGAACACTGAAGCTTTCTTT.

The V call is TRBV18, the J call TRBJ2-5; D gene uncertain. CDR1 and CDR2 from the germline V gene are KGHSH and LQKENI. CDR3 size: 13 residues. With 6 bases removed from V and 5 bases from J, the gap between germline ends came to 13 bases. CDR3 loop: CASSPTMRETQYF. CDR3 DNA sequence: TGTGCCAGCTCTCCAACTATGCGGGAGACCCAGTACTTC.

In DNA, the CDR3 is TGTGCCAGCAGTACCCCGCGGGTAGCGGGAGGGGAAGAGCAGTTCTTC. Protein product: CASSTPRVAGGEEQFF. This chain links TRBV2 with TRBJ2-1; 11 nucleotides agree with TRBD2. Germline V CDR1 and CDR2: SNHLY, FYNNEI. The CDR3 consists of 16 residues. J was trimmed by 10 bases and V by 5 bases; bases with no gene match: 13.

The sample holds one count of this clone. V and J are TRBV6-6 and TRBJ2-1, with 8 bases lining up with TRBD1. The CDR3 sequence is 17 residues long. Trimming took 5 bases from V and 4 from J; bases not matched to a gene: 13. The germline V gene encodes CDR1 MNHNY and CDR2 SVGAGI (reference sequence). CDR3 DNA sequence: TGTGCCAGCAGTCCCAGGCAGGGACAGGATGTTTACAATGAGCAGTTCTTC. It encodes CASSPRQGQDVYNEQFF.

The V and J genes are TRBV5-1 and TRBJ2-6, with D possibly being TRBD2 (6 bases). Trimming took 2 bases from V and 0 from J, leaving 15 bases between them. Germline CDR1 and CDR2: SGHRS and YFSETQ. CDR3 length: 18 amino acids. CDR3 sequence reads: CASSFWRGIGSGANVLTF. The CDR3 bases are TGCGCCAGCAGCTTTTGGCGGGGTATAGGCTCTGGGGCCAACGTCCTGACTTTC.

The CDR3 protein is CASSLGHQPQHF. The CDR3, as DNA: TGTGCCAGCAGCTTGGGGCATCAGCCCCAGCATTTT. The chain recombines TRBV5-6 with TRBJ1-5; unclear D gene. V gave up 0 bases and J gave up 5 bases, with 3 bases separating them. Germline CDR1 reads SGHDT; CDR2 reads YYEEEE. This CDR3 is built from 12 residues.

The CDR3 sequence: CASSDSIAGMNTEAFF. The CDR3 DNA is TGTGCCAGCAGTGACTCGATAGCGGGAATGAACACTGAAGCTTTCTTT. The chain uses TRBV6-4 and TRBJ1-1; no clear D gene. This CDR3 comprises 16 residues. CDR1 and CDR2 (germline): MRHNA, SNTAGT. Trimming cost V 0 bases and J 0 bases, with 11 bases left between them.

The chain joins TRBV12-3 or TRBV12-4 to TRBJ1-1, with a possible D match to TRBD1 (6 bases). Trimming removed 5 bases from V and 6 bases from J, with 10 bases in between. CDR3 length: 12 residues. This CDR3 is CASSRTAAEAFF. In DNA, the CDR3 is TGTGCCAGCAGTCGGACAGCAGCTGAAGCTTTCTTT.

This chain joins TRBV3-1 (or the pseudogene TRBV3-2) and TRBJ1-3, with D hard to call. Germline V lookup: CDR1 LGHDT, CDR2 YNNKEL (reference sequence). The CDR3 sequence is 16 residues long. V was pared by 4 bases and J by 0 bases, with 13 bases between. DNA of the CDR3: TGTGCCAGCAGCCCGCGGCCGGGTTTCTCTGGAAACACCATATATTTT. It specifies CASSPRPGFSGNTIYF.

The chain has TRBV6-5 and TRBJ2-7; possibly TRBD2 for D (5 bases). Trimming cost V 0 bases and J 2 bases, with 14 bases left between them. The CDR3 contains 16 residues. Per germline, CDR1 MNHEY and CDR2 SVGAGI. The DNA of the CDR3 is TGTGCCAGCAGTTACTCGGGGAGTGGGCTTCCCTACGAGCAGTACTTC. The encoded protein is CASSYSGSGLPYEQYF.

V usage is TRBV3-1 (or the pseudogene TRBV3-2) and J usage is TRBJ2-5; tentative D call: TRBD1 (6 bases). V was cut by 6 bases and J by 5 bases, with 16 bases left in between. CDR1 and CDR2 (germline): LGHDT, YNNKEL (reference sequence). The CDR3 spans 14 residues. The CDR3 DNA sequence: TGTGCCAGCAGTAGAAACAGGGTAGCGGAGACCCAGTACTTC. Translated, it gives CASSRNRVAETQYF.

This clone was seen a handful of times. V and J are TRBV7-2 and TRBJ1-1; 8 bases match TRBD1. Germline CDR1 SGHTA, CDR2 FQGNSA. The V and J ends lost 8 bases and 7 bases, in that order; junction bases with no gene match: 6. The CDR3 contains 12 residues. CDR3 residues: CASRTGLGEAFF. CDR3 coding DNA: TGTGCCAGCCGGACAGGGTTGGGTGAAGCTTTCTTT.

CDR3 region: CASRANRADEKLFF. CDR3 bases: TGTGCCAGCAGGGCTAACAGGGCTGATGAAAAACTGTTTTTT. The J gene is TRBJ1-4, the V gene TRBV7-9, with a tentative D call TRBD1 (6 bases). Trimming stripped 6 bases from V and 6 bases from J, with 14 bases between. The CDR3 contains 14 residues. The germline V gene encodes CDR1 SEHNR and CDR2 FQNEAQ (reference sequence).

The chain employs TRBV23-1 and TRBJ1-5, with 7 bases lining up with TRBD1. TRBV23-1 is noted as an ORF with a role that remains uncertain. The CDR3 sequence is 14 residues long. The trim removed 4 bases at V and 7 bases at J, leaving 7 bases unmatched. In DNA form, the CDR3 reads TGCGCCAGCAGTCTGACAGGGAGGAACCAGCCCCAGCATTTT. It encodes CASSLTGRNQPQHF.

The rearrangement joins TRBV10-3 to TRBJ2-5; D is perhaps TRBD2 (5 bases). The CDR3 loop spans 13 amino acids. Germline V gene lookup returns CDR1 ENHRY and CDR2 SYGVKD. Trimming removed 10 bases from V and 4 bases from J, with 16 bases in between. The CDR3 nucleotides read TGTGCCACCCAGCTGGGCGGAGGAGAGACCCAGTACTTC. Encoded protein: CATQLGGGETQYF.

V is TRBV2 and J is TRBJ1-2, with 7 bases lining up with TRBD1. The germline V gene has CDR1 SNHLY and CDR2 FYNNEI. The CDR3 length is 15 residues. The V gene end was trimmed by 4 bases and the J gene end by 6 bases; junction bases not matched to a gene: 11. The CDR3 spells CASSGPTGQLDGYTF. The CDR3 nucleotides are TGTGCCAGCAGTGGCCCCACGGGACAGCTCGATGGCTACACCTTC.